This T cell receptor (beta chain) is from a study of T cell changes during pregnancy in multiple sclerosis. After removal of 3 bases from V and 6 bases from J, the junction contained 6 bases not matched to a gene. Germline CDR1 is MGHDK and CDR2 is SYGVNS. The CDR3 contains 16 residues. This clone was seen once. Sequencing was performed with immunoSEQ multiplex PCR; in TCRdb, only in-frame clones are kept and a portion is missing. The repertoire includes tens of thousands of clones, almost 95% of them detected once, and less than 2% sits in the top ten. This chain connects TRBV25-1 to TRBJ1-6; 9 nucleotides align to TRBD1. The input for sequencing was peripheral blood, taken in the third trimester of pregnancy. This clonotype was obtained from a female donor in good health, enrolled as a control in a pregnancy study. CDR3 sequence: CASSDLGQGLNSPLHF. CDR3 bases: TGTGCCAGCAGTGATCTTGGACAGGGGCTTAATTCACCCCTCCACTTT.